These T cell receptor beta chains were read from a single sample in a study of T cell responses to AZD1222 COVID-19 vaccine. The repertoire was sequenced with immunoSEQ multiplex PCR; TCRdb's copy has only in-frame clones and lacks some. The table shows around 130,000 clones, with around nine tenths occurring only once. Sequenced here: peripheral blood, sampled 28 days after the second AZD1222 dose. Source of these receptors: an adult who received the AZD1222 COVID-19 vaccine. Each CDR3 is given with its conserved first and last residue. Each record gives: J gene, clone size, D gene, V gene, CDR3 protein, CDR3 DNA. A D gene is named only where the DNA matches it firmly. Size values are once, few and many counts, or a class for expanded clones, and some rows have none.

j_gene: TRBJ1-1; abundance: NA; d_gene: NA; v_gene: TRBV7-2; CDR3aa: CASSHSPAEAFF; CDR3nt: TGTGCCAGCAGCCATTCCCCGGCTGAAGCTTTCTTT
j_gene: TRBJ2-7; abundance: NA; d_gene: NA; v_gene: TRBV18; CDR3aa: CASSPDYDSYEQYF; CDR3nt: TGTGCCAGCTCACCGGATTATGATAGCTACGAGCAGTACTTC
j_gene: TRBJ2-2; abundance: NA; d_gene: NA; v_gene: TRBV15; CDR3aa: CATSRAGSGAGELFF; CDR3nt: TGTGCCACCAGCAGAGCGGGGTCCGGCGCCGGGGAGCTGTTTTTT
j_gene: TRBJ2-7; abundance: NA; d_gene: NA; v_gene: TRBV5-1; CDR3aa: CASSLAGTLRNHEQYF; CDR3nt: TGCGCCAGCAGCTTGGCCGGGACCCTCCGGAACCACGAGCAGTACTTC
j_gene: TRBJ1-1; abundance: NA; d_gene: NA; v_gene: TRBV20-1; CDR3aa: CSARRTEAFF; CDR3nt: TGCAGTGCCCGGAGGACTGAAGCTTTCTTT
j_gene: TRBJ2-3; abundance: once; d_gene: NA; v_gene: TRBV27; CDR3aa: CASSLAGGRTDTQYF; CDR3nt: TGTGCCAGCAGCTTAGCAGGGGGGCGCACAGATACGCAGTATTTT
j_gene: TRBJ2-7; abundance: NA; d_gene: TRBD1; v_gene: TRBV28; CDR3aa: CASSFHRGSSYEQYF; CDR3nt: TGTGCCAGCAGTTTCCACAGGGGCTCATCCTACGAGCAGTACTTC
j_gene: TRBJ1-2; abundance: NA; d_gene: NA; v_gene: TRBV3-1/TRBV3-2; CDR3aa: CASSQRDTSYGYTF; CDR3nt: TGTGCCAGCAGCCAACGGGACACTAGCTATGGCTACACCTTC
j_gene: TRBJ2-3; abundance: NA; d_gene: NA; v_gene: TRBV7-9; CDR3aa: CASSLAQHPTDTQYF; CDR3nt: TGTGCCAGCAGCTTAGCCCAACACCCCACAGATACGCAGTATTTT
j_gene: TRBJ2-5; abundance: few; d_gene: NA; v_gene: TRBV5-4; CDR3aa: CASHLGGGNETQYF; CDR3nt: TGTGCCAGCCACCTAGGTGGGGGAAACGAGACCCAGTACTTC
j_gene: TRBJ1-4; abundance: once; d_gene: NA; v_gene: TRBV16; CDR3aa: CASSHVPEEKLFF; CDR3nt: TGTGCCAGCAGCCATGTTCCGGAAGAAAAACTGTTTTTT
j_gene: TRBJ2-7; abundance: NA; d_gene: TRBD2; v_gene: TRBV6-2/TRBV6-3; CDR3aa: CASSSGGILYEQYF; CDR3nt: TGTGCCAGCAGTTCCGGGGGGATTCTCTACGAGCAGTACTTC
j_gene: TRBJ1-6; abundance: NA; d_gene: NA; v_gene: TRBV7-9; CDR3aa: CASSPSGDNSPLHF; CDR3nt: TGTGCCAGCAGCCCCTCCGGGGATAATTCACCCCTCCACTTT
j_gene: TRBJ1-2; abundance: NA; d_gene: TRBD1; v_gene: TRBV7-9; CDR3aa: CASSPITGGGYGYTF; CDR3nt: TGTGCCAGCAGCCCGATTACAGGGGGAGGCTATGGCTACACCTTC
j_gene: TRBJ1-5; abundance: NA; d_gene: NA; v_gene: TRBV7-2; CDR3aa: CASSLGGKGQPQHF; CDR3nt: TGTGCCAGCAGCCTAGGGGGGAAGGGTCAGCCCCAGCATTTT
j_gene: TRBJ1-2; abundance: NA; d_gene: TRBD1; v_gene: TRBV11-3; CDR3aa: CASSPTGSYGYTF; CDR3nt: TGTGCCAGCAGTCCGACAGGGAGCTATGGCTACACCTTC
j_gene: TRBJ1-1; abundance: once; d_gene: NA; v_gene: TRBV6-5; CDR3aa: CATSGVRTEAFF; CDR3nt: TGTGCCACATCAGGTGTTCGCACTGAAGCTTTCTTT
j_gene: TRBJ1-5; abundance: NA; d_gene: NA; v_gene: TRBV18; CDR3aa: CASSREDSGNLYSNQPQHF; CDR3nt: TGTGCCAGCTCACGGGAGGACAGCGGGAACCTATATAGCAATCAGCCCCAGCATTTT
j_gene: TRBJ2-7; abundance: NA; d_gene: TRBD2; v_gene: TRBV28; CDR3aa: CASSLAGGPYEQYF; CDR3nt: TGTGCCAGCAGTTTAGCGGGAGGTCCTTACGAGCAGTACTTC
j_gene: TRBJ2-1; abundance: NA; d_gene: NA; v_gene: TRBV6-5; CDR3aa: CAIHWGTPYNEQFF; CDR3nt: TGTGCCATCCACTGGGGGACCCCCTACAATGAGCAGTTCTTC
j_gene: TRBJ2-4; abundance: NA; d_gene: TRBD1; v_gene: TRBV4-3; CDR3aa: CASGDRAGKNIQYF; CDR3nt: TGCGCCAGCGGGGACAGGGCTGGCAAAAACATTCAGTACTTC
j_gene: TRBJ1-2; abundance: NA; d_gene: TRBD1; v_gene: TRBV4-3; CDR3aa: CASSQGRTGEGYTF; CDR3nt: TGCGCCAGCAGCCAAGGGCGGACAGGGGAAGGCTACACCTTC
j_gene: TRBJ1-6; abundance: NA; d_gene: NA; v_gene: TRBV7-9; CDR3aa: CASSRSSYNSPLHF; CDR3nt: TGTGCCAGCAGCCGTAGCTCCTATAATTCACCCCTCCACTTT
j_gene: TRBJ1-6; abundance: NA; d_gene: NA; v_gene: TRBV6-5; CDR3aa: CASSYGLTGMKSPLHF; CDR3nt: TGTGCCAGCAGTTACGGTTTGACGGGGATGAAATCACCCCTCCACTTT
j_gene: TRBJ2-1; abundance: NA; d_gene: TRBD2; v_gene: TRBV7-2; CDR3aa: CASSPTSGSPIGQFF; CDR3nt: TGTGCCAGCAGCCCTACTAGCGGGAGTCCAATAGGGCAGTTCTTC
j_gene: TRBJ1-2; abundance: NA; d_gene: NA; v_gene: TRBV5-1; CDR3aa: CASSFSEFHNYGYTF; CDR3nt: TGCGCCAGCAGCTTCTCTGAATTCCATAACTATGGCTACACCTTC
j_gene: TRBJ1-3; abundance: NA; d_gene: NA; v_gene: TRBV6-5; CDR3aa: CASFGRVGNTIYF; CDR3nt: TGTGCCAGCTTTGGCAGGGTTGGAAACACCATATATTTT
j_gene: TRBJ1-5; abundance: NA; d_gene: NA; v_gene: TRBV18; CDR3aa: CASSSGHNGGNQPQHF; CDR3nt: TGTGCCAGCTCGTCGGGACACAACGGGGGCAATCAGCCCCAGCATTTT
j_gene: TRBJ1-1; abundance: once; d_gene: NA; v_gene: TRBV20-1; CDR3aa: CRAREDTEAFF; CDR3nt: TGCAGGGCGCGTGAGGACACTGAAGCTTTCTTT
j_gene: TRBJ2-3; abundance: NA; d_gene: NA; v_gene: TRBV5-1; CDR3aa: CASSSLTGTDTQYF; CDR3nt: TGCGCCAGCAGCTCGCTGACCGGCACAGATACGCAGTATTTT
j_gene: TRBJ1-2; abundance: NA; d_gene: NA; v_gene: TRBV28; CDR3aa: CASNVLNYGYTF; CDR3nt: TGTGCCAGCAACGTCCTGAACTATGGCTACACCTTC
j_gene: TRBJ2-1; abundance: NA; d_gene: TRBD2; v_gene: TRBV11-3; CDR3aa: CASSFFGGANNEQFF; CDR3nt: TGTGCCAGCAGCTTTTTCGGGGGGGCCAACAATGAGCAGTTCTTC
j_gene: TRBJ2-7; abundance: NA; d_gene: NA; v_gene: TRBV7-6; CDR3aa: CASSPLLTAGGSYEQYF; CDR3nt: TGTGCCAGCAGCCCCCTCTTGACAGCCGGAGGCTCCTACGAGCAGTACTTC
j_gene: TRBJ2-1; abundance: NA; d_gene: NA; v_gene: TRBV27; CDR3aa: CASSFINEQFF; CDR3nt: TGTGCCAGCAGTTTCATCAATGAGCAGTTCTTC
j_gene: TRBJ2-7; abundance: few; d_gene: NA; v_gene: TRBV2; CDR3aa: CASSGDSYEQYF; CDR3nt: TGTGCCAGCAGCGGCGACAGCTACGAGCAGTACTTC
j_gene: TRBJ1-1; abundance: NA; d_gene: NA; v_gene: TRBV19; CDR3aa: CASSTRNTEAFF; CDR3nt: TGTGCCAGTAGTACAAGGAACACTGAAGCTTTCTTT
j_gene: TRBJ1-2; abundance: NA; d_gene: NA; v_gene: TRBV24-1; CDR3aa: CATSDRGHRDGYTF; CDR3nt: TGTGCCACCAGTGATCGGGGCCACAGGGATGGCTACACCTTC
j_gene: TRBJ1-1; abundance: once; d_gene: NA; v_gene: TRBV4-2; CDR3aa: CASSQDARNTEAFF; CDR3nt: TGTGCCAGCAGCCAAGATGCCCGTAACACTGAAGCTTTCTTT
j_gene: TRBJ2-2; abundance: NA; d_gene: TRBD2; v_gene: TRBV19; CDR3aa: CTSSSTSGGAPGELFF; CDR3nt: TGTACCAGTAGTTCGACTAGCGGGGGGGCCCCCGGGGAGCTGTTTTTT
j_gene: TRBJ1-5; abundance: NA; d_gene: TRBD1; v_gene: TRBV6-5; CDR3aa: CASRSTGEGDQPQHF; CDR3nt: TGTGCCAGCAGGTCAACAGGGGAGGGCGATCAGCCCCAGCATTTT
j_gene: TRBJ1-5; abundance: NA; d_gene: TRBD1; v_gene: TRBV19; CDR3aa: CASRSGQGGNRPQHF; CDR3nt: TGTGCCAGTAGATCGGGACAGGGGGGCAATCGGCCCCAGCATTTT
j_gene: TRBJ1-1; abundance: few; d_gene: NA; v_gene: TRBV6-5; CDR3aa: CASRQVSNTEAFF; CDR3nt: TGTGCCAGCAGACAGGTTTCGAACACTGAAGCTTTCTTT
j_gene: TRBJ1-4; abundance: NA; d_gene: NA; v_gene: TRBV7-2; CDR3aa: CASSQRQANEKLFF; CDR3nt: TGTGCCAGCAGCCAAAGACAGGCTAATGAAAAACTGTTTTTT
j_gene: TRBJ2-5; abundance: NA; d_gene: TRBD1; v_gene: TRBV3-1/TRBV3-2; CDR3aa: CASKYLYQGEYQETQYF; CDR3nt: TGTGCCAGCAAATACCTTTACCAGGGGGAGTACCAAGAGACCCAGTACTTC
j_gene: TRBJ2-3; abundance: NA; d_gene: TRBD2; v_gene: TRBV7-9; CDR3aa: CASSPLKAGDENTQYF; CDR3nt: TGTGCCAGCAGCCCCCTGAAAGCGGGAGACGAAAATACGCAGTATTTT